Listed below are T cell receptor beta chains from one sample, sequenced in a study of cytomegalovirus exposure and HLA in healthy donors. Some clones are missing from TCRdb's copy, which holds only in-frame ones; the method was immunoSEQ multiplex PCR. The data show under 200,000 clones, around 84% seen once. Sequencing was carried out using PBMCs. The receptors shown here come from a man in his forties or fifties in good health and CMV-seropositive. Both conserved end residues are part of each CDR3. D genes are given only for firm matches. Clone size, where shown, is once, few, many, or a class for clones that have expanded.

v_call	d_call	j_call	clone_size	cdr3_nt	cdr3_aa
TRBV6-1	.	TRBJ2-2	.	TGTGCCAGCAGTTTGGGGGACTTTGCCACCGGGGAGCTGTTTTTT	CASSLGDFATGELFF
TRBV7-9	TRBD1	TRBJ2-7	.	TGTGCCAGCAGGGACCCGGGACAGGGGCACTACGAGCAGTACTTC	CASRDPGQGHYEQYF
TRBV7-6	TRBD1	TRBJ2-5	.	TGTGCCAGCAGCTTAGTGAACAGGGGGCTTGGAGAGACCCAGTACTTC	CASSLVNRGLGETQYF
TRBV4-2	.	TRBJ2-3	.	TGTGCCAGCAGCCAAGATGGCCTAGGTCGGTTCTCAGATACGCAGTATTTT	CASSQDGLGRFSDTQYF
TRBV6-5	.	TRBJ1-5	.	TGTGCCAGCAGTCCAACGGGTCGGAGCAATCAGCCCCAGCATTTT	CASSPTGRSNQPQHF
TRBV7-3	.	TRBJ2-2	.	TGTGCCAGCAGCTTAACGGGCAGAAACACCGGGGAGCTGTTTTTT	CASSLTGRNTGELFF
TRBV4-2	TRBD2	TRBJ2-7	.	TGTGCCAGCAGCCCCGACCCGGGGGGGGTCCCCTACGAGCAGTACTTC	CASSPDPGGVPYEQYF
TRBV7-7	TRBD2	TRBJ2-1	.	TGTGCTAGCAGCTTGGGACTAGTGGGCGACAATGAGCAGTTCTTC	CASSLGLVGDNEQFF
TRBV10-2	TRBD2	TRBJ2-3	.	TGCGCCAGCAGCCCTAGCGGGAGCGGCACAGATACGCAGTATTTT	CASSPSGSGTDTQYF
TRBV12-5	.	TRBJ1-5	.	TGTGCTAGTGCTTCCCAGGGGACCTCCAGCAATCAGCCCCAGCATTTT	CASASQGTSSNQPQHF
TRBV28	TRBD2	TRBJ2-5	.	TGTGCCAGCAGTTTATGGGCGGGAGGGCCGGAGACCCAGTACTTC	CASSLWAGGPETQYF
TRBV19	.	TRBJ2-5	.	TGTGCCAGTAGTGTCTTCTCGGGTAAAGAGACCCAGTACTTC	CASSVFSGKETQYF
TRBV27	.	TRBJ2-7	.	TGTGCCAGCAGTCCTAAGGGGGGGACAGGACTTGGCTACGAGCAGTACTTC	CASSPKGGTGLGYEQYF
TRBV18	.	TRBJ2-4	.	TGTGCCAGCTCACCATTAATTTCGGAGGGAGCCAAAAACATTCAGTACTTC	CASSPLISEGAKNIQYF
TRBV5-1	TRBD1	TRBJ1-1	.	TGCGCCAGCAGCTTGGGAACAGGGGGGACTGAAGCTTTCTTT	CASSLGTGGTEAFF
TRBV14	.	TRBJ2-3	.	TGTGCCAGCAGCCACAGTGGTACAAAGGATACGCAGTATTTT	CASSHSGTKDTQYF
TRBV4-1	TRBD1	TRBJ1-1	.	TGCGCCAGCACCCTGGGACTCCGGGACAGGAACACTGAAGCTTTCTTT	CASTLGLRDRNTEAFF
TRBV7-9	TRBD2	TRBJ2-3	.	TGTGCCAGCAGCTTGGGTAGCGGGGCCACAGATACGCAGTATTTT	CASSLGSGATDTQYF
TRBV13	TRBD1	TRBJ1-2	.	TGTGCCAGCAATTTCCAGGACAGGGGAAGCTACACCTTC	CASNFQDRGSYTF
TRBV11-1	TRBD2	TRBJ2-5	.	TGTGCCAGCAGTCGTAGCGGGAGTAACCAAGAGACCCAGTACTTC	CASSRSGSNQETQYF
TRBV19	.	TRBJ1-6	.	TGTGCCAGTAGTCCTCACGAAGCGAGGAGCTCCTATAATTCACCCCTCCACTTT	CASSPHEARSSYNSPLHF
TRBV7-2	.	TRBJ2-3	.	TGTGCCAGCAGCTTAGCTGGGAGACACACAGATACGCAGTATTTT	CASSLAGRHTDTQYF
TRBV5-6	.	TRBJ2-5	.	TGTGCCAGCAGCTTGGTCGGGCAAGAGACCCAGTACTTC	CASSLVGQETQYF
TRBV5-1	TRBD2	TRBJ2-2	.	TGCGCCAGCAGCTGGACTAGCATAGGCGGGGAGCTGTTTTTT	CASSWTSIGGELFF
TRBV6-1	.	TRBJ2-3	.	TGTGCCAGCAGGGAGGTTGATACGCAGTATTTT	CASREVDTQYF
TRBV18	TRBD2	TRBJ2-5	.	TGTGCCAGCTCACCACTGTCGGGACTAGCTTCAGAGACCCAGTACTTC	CASSPLSGLASETQYF
TRBV27	TRBD1	TRBJ2-3	.	TGTGCCAGCAGTTCGGGACAGATTCGCACAGATACGCAGTATTTT	CASSSGQIRTDTQYF
TRBV2	TRBD2	TRBJ2-5	.	TGTGCCAGCAGTGGAACTAGCGGGAGTTTTGGGACCCAGTACTTC	CASSGTSGSFGTQYF
TRBV9	TRBD1	TRBJ1-2	.	TGTGCCAGCAGCGTCCCGACAGGGGGGAACTATGGCTACACCTTC	CASSVPTGGNYGYTF
TRBV9	.	TRBJ2-3	.	TGTGCCAGCAGCCCCGGGACACTGGCTAGCACAGATACGCAGTATTTT	CASSPGTLASTDTQYF
TRBV5-1	.	TRBJ1-2	.	TGCGCCAGCAGCTTTTTTGAGGGGGAGTTTGGCTACACCTTC	CASSFFEGEFGYTF
TRBV19	TRBD1	TRBJ1-1	.	TGTGCCAGTAGTGCGGGACAGGTGAACACTGAAGCTTTCTTT	CASSAGQVNTEAFF
TRBV11-2	.	TRBJ2-2	.	TGTGCCAGCAGCCCGTGGACACGGAACACCGGGGAGCTGTTTTTT	CASSPWTRNTGELFF
TRBV29-1	.	TRBJ1-2	.	TGCAGCGTTGCCCGCCCAGGGAACTATGGCTACACCTTC	CSVARPGNYGYTF
TRBV7-9	TRBD1	TRBJ1-2	once	TGTGCCTGCGACAGGGCGTTGGACTATGGCTACACCTTC	CACDRALDYGYTF
TRBV9	.	TRBJ2-3	.	TGTGCCAGCAGCGGGACTAGCACAGATACGCAGTATTTT	CASSGTSTDTQYF
TRBV6-6	TRBD2	TRBJ2-2	.	TGTGCCAGCAGTTACTCGGCCAGCGGGGTCACCGGGGAGCTGTTTTTT	CASSYSASGVTGELFF
TRBV5-6	TRBD2	TRBJ2-2	once	TGTGCCAGCAGTTTAGCGGGAGTGAACACCGGGGAGCTGTTTTTT	CASSLAGVNTGELFF
TRBV15	.	TRBJ1-2	.	TGTGCCACCCGGGGGATAACTAACTATGGCTACACCTTC	CATRGITNYGYTF
TRBV6-5	.	TRBJ1-3	.	TGTGCCAGCAGCCAGACAGACTCTGGAAACACCATATATTTT	CASSQTDSGNTIYF
TRBV18	TRBD1	TRBJ1-2	.	TGTGCCAGCTCACCCGGGACAGGGGGAATTGGTACTAACTATGGCTACACCTTC	CASSPGTGGIGTNYGYTF
TRBV15	TRBD1	TRBJ2-7	.	TGTGCCACCAGCAGACGGGACAGCTCCTACGAGCAGTACTTC	CATSRRDSSYEQYF
TRBV27	TRBD1	TRBJ1-1	.	TGTGCCAGCAGTTTATTCGGGACAGTCATGAACACTGAAGCTTTCTTT	CASSLFGTVMNTEAFF
TRBV5-4	.	TRBJ2-7	.	TGTGCCAGCAGTACAGGTATCGAGCAGTACTTC	CASSTGIEQYF